This T cell receptor beta chain was sequenced during a study of blood T cells in healthy people across ages. The study's findings and limits: Per million T cells, the diversity of TCR beta decreased roughly linearly as age advanced. In long-lived donors, naive CD4+ cell counts and diversity exceeded those of aged donors.

Then a second PCR, running about 7 to 11 cycles, was carried out with a sample-barcoded 5' primer and a J-beta primer mix. One entry per CDR3 protein, called by TCRdb with MiXCR from the 5' RACE reads. The sample holds about 1.6 million distinct CDR3 sequences, about 31% seen once. Concerning this clonotype itself: Its specificity is unknown.

V lost 1 base and J lost 3, with 16 bases in between. Germline V gives CDR1 DFQATT, CDR2 SNEGSKA (reference sequence). The CDR3 spans 15 residues. The receptor was isolated from a woman aged 30 to 39 in good health. Source material: blood. This sequence joins TRBV20-1 and TRBJ2-7; maybe TRBD2 (6 bases). CDR3 region: CSARAPGRNYYEQYF. CDR3 sequence (DNA): TGCAGTGCTAGAGCCCCCGGGAGAAACTACTACGAGCAGTACTTC.